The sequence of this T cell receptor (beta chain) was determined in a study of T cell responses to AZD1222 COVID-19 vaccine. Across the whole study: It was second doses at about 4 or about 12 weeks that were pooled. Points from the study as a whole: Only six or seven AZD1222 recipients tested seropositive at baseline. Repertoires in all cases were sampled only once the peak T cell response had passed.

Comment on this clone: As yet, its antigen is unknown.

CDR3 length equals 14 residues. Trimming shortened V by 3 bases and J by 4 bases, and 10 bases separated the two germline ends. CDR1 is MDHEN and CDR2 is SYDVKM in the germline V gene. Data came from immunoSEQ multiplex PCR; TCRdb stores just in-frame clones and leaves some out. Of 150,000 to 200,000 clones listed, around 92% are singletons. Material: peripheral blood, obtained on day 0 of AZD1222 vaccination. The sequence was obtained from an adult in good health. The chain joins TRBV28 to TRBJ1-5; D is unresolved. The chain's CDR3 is CASSFWGGNQPQHF. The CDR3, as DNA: TGTGCCAGCAGTTTCTGGGGAGGAAATCAGCCCCAGCATTTT.